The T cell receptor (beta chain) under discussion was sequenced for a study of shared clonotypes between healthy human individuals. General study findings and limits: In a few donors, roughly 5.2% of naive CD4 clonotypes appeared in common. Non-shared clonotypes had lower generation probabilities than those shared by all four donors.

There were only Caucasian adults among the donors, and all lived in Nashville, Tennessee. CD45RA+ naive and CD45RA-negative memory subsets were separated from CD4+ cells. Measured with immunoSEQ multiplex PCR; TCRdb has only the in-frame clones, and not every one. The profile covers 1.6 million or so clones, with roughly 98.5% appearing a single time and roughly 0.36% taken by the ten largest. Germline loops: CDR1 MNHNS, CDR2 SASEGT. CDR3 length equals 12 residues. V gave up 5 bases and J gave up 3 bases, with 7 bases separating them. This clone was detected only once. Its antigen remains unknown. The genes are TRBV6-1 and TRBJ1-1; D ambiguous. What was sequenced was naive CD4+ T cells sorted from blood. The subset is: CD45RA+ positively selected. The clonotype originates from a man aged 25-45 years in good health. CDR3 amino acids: CASSLPYTEAFF. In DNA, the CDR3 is TGTGCCAGCAGTCTACCGTACACTGAAGCTTTCTTT.